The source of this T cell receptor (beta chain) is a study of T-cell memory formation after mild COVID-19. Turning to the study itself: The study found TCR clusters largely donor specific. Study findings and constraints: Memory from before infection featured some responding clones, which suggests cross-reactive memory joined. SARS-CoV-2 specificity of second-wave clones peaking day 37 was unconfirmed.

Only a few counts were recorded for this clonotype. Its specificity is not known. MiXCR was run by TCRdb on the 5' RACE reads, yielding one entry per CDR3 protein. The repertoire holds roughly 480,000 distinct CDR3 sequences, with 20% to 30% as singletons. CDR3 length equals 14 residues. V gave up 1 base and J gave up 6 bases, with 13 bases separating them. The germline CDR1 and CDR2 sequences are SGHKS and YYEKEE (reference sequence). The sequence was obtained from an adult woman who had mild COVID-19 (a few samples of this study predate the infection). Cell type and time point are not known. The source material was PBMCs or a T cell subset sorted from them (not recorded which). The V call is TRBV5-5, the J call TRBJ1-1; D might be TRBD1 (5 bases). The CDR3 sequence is CASSLQGARAEAFF. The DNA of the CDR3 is TGTGCCAGCAGCTTGCAAGGGGCGAGGGCTGAAGCTTTCTTT.